Following are 8 T cell receptor beta chains from one sample sequenced in a study of siplizumab effects on memory and regulatory T cells. Repertoires were generated with immunoSEQ multiplex PCR, while TCRdb's copy carries only in-frame clones and drops some. The top ten hold approximately 4.5% of the sample, which has 70,000 to 90,000 clones, 93% seen once. The source material was CD8+ T cells sorted from blood. These receptors all stem from a human donor in good health.

The chain has TRBV11-3 and TRBJ1-1; a possible D gene is TRBD1 (5 bases). Trimming cost V 2 bases and J 6 bases, with 10 bases left between them. The CDR3 has 13 residues. Germline V gene lookup returns CDR1 SGHNT and CDR2 YENEEA. The CDR3 DNA is TGTGCCAGCAGCTTAACAGGTTCGGCTGAAGCTTTCTTT. Translated: CASSLTGSAEAFF.

The V gene is TRBV27, the J gene TRBJ2-5, with D maybe TRBD2 (6 bases). V was clipped by 4 bases and J by 5 bases, with 8 bases between them. This CDR3 spans 12 amino acids. Looked up from germline, CDR1 is MNHEY and CDR2 is SMNVEV (reference sequence). The DNA for the CDR3 is TGTGCCAGCAGTTGGGCGGGGGAGACCCAGTACTTC. Its translation: CASSWAGETQYF.

The CDR3 reads CASSLPVLLPYEQYF. The CDR3 nucleotides are TGTGCCAGCTCGCTCCCAGTCCTTTTACCCTACGAGCAGTACTTC. The rearrangement uses TRBV27 and TRBJ2-7; no firm D call. Germline V gene lookup returns CDR1 MNHEY and CDR2 SMNVEV (reference sequence). V gave up 8 bases and J gave up 2 bases, with 19 bases separating them. This CDR3 has 15 residues.

This chain joins TRBV6-5 and TRBJ1-5; D might be TRBD1 (5 bases). CDR1 is MNHEY, CDR2 SVGAGI, per germline. V was trimmed by 0 bases and J by 6 bases, leaving 12 bases between them. This CDR3 contains 15 residues. The CDR3 spells CASSYSVGGGQPQHF. The CDR3 nucleotides read TGTGCCAGCAGTTACTCGGTCGGGGGGGGTCAGCCCCAGCATTTT.

The rearrangement joins TRBV7-9 to TRBJ2-3; possibly TRBD2 for D (6 bases). CDR3 length equals 15 residues. Per the germline V gene, CDR1 is SEHNR and CDR2 is FQNEAQ (reference sequence). V was cut by 5 bases and J by 1 base, with 13 bases left in between. The CDR3 is CASSVTSAGTDTQYF. As DNA, the CDR3 is TGTGCCAGCAGCGTGACTAGTGCGGGCACAGATACGCAGTATTTT.

J is TRBJ1-1 and V is TRBV10-2; no clear D. V lost 8 bases, J lost 4 bases, and 5 bases lay in between. Per germline, CDR1 WSHSY and CDR2 SAAADI. There are 10 residues in the CDR3. CDR3: CASSGTEAFF. The CDR3 nucleotides are TGCGCCAGCTCGGGCACTGAAGCTTTCTTT.

This chain links TRBV28 with TRBJ2-1; no firm D call. V gave up 6 bases and J gave up 2 bases, with 14 bases separating them. The CDR3 consists of 15 residues. Per the germline V gene, CDR1 is MDHEN and CDR2 is SYDVKM. The CDR3, as DNA: TGTGCCAGCAGCCAAAGGACCCTAGCCTACAATGAGCAGTTCTTC. It is translated as CASSQRTLAYNEQFF.

The chain uses TRBV29-1 and TRBJ2-7, with a weak D call TRBD2 (5 bases). The V end lost 2 bases, the J end lost 4 bases, and 6 bases lay between the germline ends. Germline CDR1 SQVTM, CDR2 ANQGSEA. The CDR3 extends over 11 amino acids. The CDR3 sequence: CSVETGYEQYF. In DNA form, the CDR3 reads TGCAGCGTTGAAACGGGGTACGAGCAGTACTTC.